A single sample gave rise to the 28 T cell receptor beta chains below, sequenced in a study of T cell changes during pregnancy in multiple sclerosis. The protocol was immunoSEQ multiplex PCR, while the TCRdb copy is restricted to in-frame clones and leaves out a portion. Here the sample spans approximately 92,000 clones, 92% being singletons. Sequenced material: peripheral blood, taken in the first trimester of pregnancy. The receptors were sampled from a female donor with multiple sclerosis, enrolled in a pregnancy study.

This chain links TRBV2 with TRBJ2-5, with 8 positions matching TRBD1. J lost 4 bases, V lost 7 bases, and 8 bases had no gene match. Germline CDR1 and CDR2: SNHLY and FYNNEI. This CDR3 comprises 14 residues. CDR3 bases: TGTGCCAGCACTCTGAGGACAGGGTCAGAGACCCAGTACTTC. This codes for CASTLRTGSETQYF.

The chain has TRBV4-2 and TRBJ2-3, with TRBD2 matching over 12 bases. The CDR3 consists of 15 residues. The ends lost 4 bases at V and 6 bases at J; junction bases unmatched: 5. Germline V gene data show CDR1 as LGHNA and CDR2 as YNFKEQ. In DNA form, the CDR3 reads TGTGCCAGCAGCCGGACTAGCGGGAACGGGGATACGCAGTATTTT. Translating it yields CASSRTSGNGDTQYF.

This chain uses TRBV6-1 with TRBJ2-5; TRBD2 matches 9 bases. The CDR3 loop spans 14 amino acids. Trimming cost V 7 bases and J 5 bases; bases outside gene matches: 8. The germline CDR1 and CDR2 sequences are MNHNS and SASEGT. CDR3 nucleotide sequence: TGTGCCAGCACAGAAGCGGGAGGCGCGGAGACCCAGTACTTC. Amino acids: CASTEAGGAETQYF.

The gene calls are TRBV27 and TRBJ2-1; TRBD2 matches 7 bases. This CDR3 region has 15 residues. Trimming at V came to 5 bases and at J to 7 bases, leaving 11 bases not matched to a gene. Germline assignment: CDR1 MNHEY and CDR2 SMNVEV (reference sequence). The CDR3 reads CASSPPRIGRNEQFF. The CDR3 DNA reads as TGTGCCAGCAGTCCCCCTCGAATCGGGAGGAATGAGCAGTTCTTC.

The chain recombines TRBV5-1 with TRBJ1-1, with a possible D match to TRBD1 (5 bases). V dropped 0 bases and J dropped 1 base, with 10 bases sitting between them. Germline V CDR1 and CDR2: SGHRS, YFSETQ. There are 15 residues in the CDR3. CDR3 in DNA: TGCGCCAGCAGCTTGGCGGGGGTGGGGAACACTGAAGCTTTCTTT. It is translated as CASSLAGVGNTEAFF.

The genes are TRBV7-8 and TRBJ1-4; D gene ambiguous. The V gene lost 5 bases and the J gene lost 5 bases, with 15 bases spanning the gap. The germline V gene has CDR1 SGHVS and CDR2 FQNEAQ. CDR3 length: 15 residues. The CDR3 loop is CASSPREGINEKLFF. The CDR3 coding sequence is TGTGCCAGCAGCCCCCGGGAAGGTATCAATGAAAAACTGTTTTTT. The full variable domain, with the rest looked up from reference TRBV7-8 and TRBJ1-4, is GAGVSQSPRYKVAKRGQDVALRCDPISGHVSLFWYQQALGQGPEFLTYFQNEAQLDKSGLPSDRFFAERPEGSVSTLKIQRTQQEDSAVYLCASSPREGINEKLFFGSGTQLSVL.

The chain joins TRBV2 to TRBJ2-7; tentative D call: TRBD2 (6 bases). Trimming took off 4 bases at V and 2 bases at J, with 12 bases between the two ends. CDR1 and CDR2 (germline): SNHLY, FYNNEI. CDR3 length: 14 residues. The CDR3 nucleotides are TGTGCCAGCAGTGGTGCGGGAAGGGCCTACGAGCAGTACTTC. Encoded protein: CASSGAGRAYEQYF.

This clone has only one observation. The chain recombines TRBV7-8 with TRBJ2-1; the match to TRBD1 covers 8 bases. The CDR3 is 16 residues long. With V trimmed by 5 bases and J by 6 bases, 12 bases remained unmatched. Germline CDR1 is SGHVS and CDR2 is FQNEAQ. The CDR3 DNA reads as TGTGCCAGCAGCCTGAGTCAGGGGGCCACGTTCAATGAGCAGTTCTTC. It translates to CASSLSQGATFNEQFF.

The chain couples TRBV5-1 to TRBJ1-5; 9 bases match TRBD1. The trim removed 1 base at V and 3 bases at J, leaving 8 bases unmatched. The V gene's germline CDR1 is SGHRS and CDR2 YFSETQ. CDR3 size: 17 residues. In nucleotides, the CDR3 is TGCGCCAGCAGCTTGTTCCCGGGACAGGGTTCCAATCAGCCCCAGCATTTT. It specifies CASSLFPGQGSNQPQHF.

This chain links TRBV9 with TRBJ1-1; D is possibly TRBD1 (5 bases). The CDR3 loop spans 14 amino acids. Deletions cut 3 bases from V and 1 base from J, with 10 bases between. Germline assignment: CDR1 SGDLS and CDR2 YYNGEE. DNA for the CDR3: TGTGCCAGCAGCGGACAGATTACGAACACTGAAGCTTTCTTT. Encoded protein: CASSGQITNTEAFF.

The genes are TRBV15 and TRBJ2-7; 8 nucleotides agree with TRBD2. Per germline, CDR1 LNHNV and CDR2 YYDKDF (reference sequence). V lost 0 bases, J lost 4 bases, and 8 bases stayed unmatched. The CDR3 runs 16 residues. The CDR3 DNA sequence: TGTGCCACCAGCAGAGATTCGAGCGGGAGCTGGTACGAGCAGTACTTC. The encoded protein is CATSRDSSGSWYEQYF.

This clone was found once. This CDR3 is CASSKARATSGLYEQYF. The CDR3, as DNA: TGTGCCAGCAGCAAAGCACGGGCCACTAGCGGACTCTACGAGCAGTACTTC. V gene TRBV21-1 combines with J gene TRBJ2-7; the table's D call TRBD2 went unverified against the DNA. TRBV21-1 is annotated as a pseudogene. The length of the CDR3 is 17 residues.

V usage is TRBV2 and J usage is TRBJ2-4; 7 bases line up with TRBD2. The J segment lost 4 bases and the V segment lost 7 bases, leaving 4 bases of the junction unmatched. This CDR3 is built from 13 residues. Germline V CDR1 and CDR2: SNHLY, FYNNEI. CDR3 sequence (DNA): TGTGCCAGCATGGCTAGCGGTAAAAACATTCAGTACTTC. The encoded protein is CASMASGKNIQYF.

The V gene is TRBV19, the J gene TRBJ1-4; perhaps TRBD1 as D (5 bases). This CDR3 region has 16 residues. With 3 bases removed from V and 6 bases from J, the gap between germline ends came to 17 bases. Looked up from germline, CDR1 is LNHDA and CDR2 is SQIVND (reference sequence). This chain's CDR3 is CASSIWQGLGHEKLFF. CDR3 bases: TGTGCCAGTAGTATTTGGCAGGGCCTCGGCCATGAAAAACTGTTTTTT.

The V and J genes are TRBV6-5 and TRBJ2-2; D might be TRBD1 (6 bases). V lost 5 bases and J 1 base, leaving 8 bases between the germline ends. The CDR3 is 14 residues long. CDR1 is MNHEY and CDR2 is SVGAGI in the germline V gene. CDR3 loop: CASSKGQNTGELFF. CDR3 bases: TGTGCCAGCAGTAAGGGACAGAACACCGGGGAGCTGTTTTTT.

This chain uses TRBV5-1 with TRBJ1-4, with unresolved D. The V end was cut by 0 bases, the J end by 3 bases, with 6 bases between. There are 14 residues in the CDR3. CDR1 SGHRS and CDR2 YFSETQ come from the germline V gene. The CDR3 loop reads CASSLEGANEKLFF. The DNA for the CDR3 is TGCGCCAGCAGCTTGGAGGGAGCTAATGAAAAACTGTTTTTT.

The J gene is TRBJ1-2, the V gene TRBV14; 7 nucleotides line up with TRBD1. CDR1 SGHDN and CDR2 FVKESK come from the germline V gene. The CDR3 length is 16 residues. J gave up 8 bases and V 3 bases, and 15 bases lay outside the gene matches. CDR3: CASSHTRQGRLPGYTF. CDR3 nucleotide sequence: TGTGCCAGCAGCCACACCCGACAGGGTCGATTACCCGGCTACACCTTC.

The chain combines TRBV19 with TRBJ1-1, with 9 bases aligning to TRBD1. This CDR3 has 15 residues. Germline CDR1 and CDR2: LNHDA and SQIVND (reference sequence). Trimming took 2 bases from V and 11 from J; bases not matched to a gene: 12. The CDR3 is CASSITGTGRSRAFF. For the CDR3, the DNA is TGTGCCAGTAGTATAACCGGGACAGGGAGAAGTCGGGCTTTCTTT.

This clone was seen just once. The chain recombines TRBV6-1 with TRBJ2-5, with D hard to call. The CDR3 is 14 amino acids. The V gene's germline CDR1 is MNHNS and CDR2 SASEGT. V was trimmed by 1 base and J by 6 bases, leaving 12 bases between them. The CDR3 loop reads CASSEDGFGKTQYF. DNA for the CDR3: TGTGCCAGCAGTGAAGACGGGTTTGGAAAGACCCAGTACTTC.

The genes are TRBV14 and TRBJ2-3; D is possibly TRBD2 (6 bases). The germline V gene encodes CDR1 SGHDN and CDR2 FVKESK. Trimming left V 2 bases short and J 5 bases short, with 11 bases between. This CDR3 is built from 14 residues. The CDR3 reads CASSQRGAVDTQYF. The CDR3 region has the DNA TGTGCCAGCAGCCAACGCGGGGCGGTAGATACGCAGTATTTT.

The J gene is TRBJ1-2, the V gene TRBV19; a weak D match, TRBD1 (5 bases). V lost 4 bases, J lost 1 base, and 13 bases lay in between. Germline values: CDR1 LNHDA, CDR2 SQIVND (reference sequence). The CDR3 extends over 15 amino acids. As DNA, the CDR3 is TGTGCCAGTAGTACGACCTTACAGGTTAACTATGGCTACACCTTC. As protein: CASSTTLQVNYGYTF.

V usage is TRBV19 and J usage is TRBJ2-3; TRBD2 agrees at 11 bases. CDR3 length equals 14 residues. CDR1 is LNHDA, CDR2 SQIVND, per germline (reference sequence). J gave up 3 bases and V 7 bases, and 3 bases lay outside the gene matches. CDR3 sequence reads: CASTSGRWTDTQYF. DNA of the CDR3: TGTGCCAGTACTAGCGGGAGGTGGACAGATACGCAGTATTTT.

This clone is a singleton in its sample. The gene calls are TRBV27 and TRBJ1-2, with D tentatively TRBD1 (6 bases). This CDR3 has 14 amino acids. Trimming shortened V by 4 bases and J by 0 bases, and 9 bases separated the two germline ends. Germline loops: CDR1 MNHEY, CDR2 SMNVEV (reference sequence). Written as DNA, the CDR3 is TGTGCCAGCAGTTACAGGGCCGCTAACTATGGCTACACCTTC. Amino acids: CASSYRAANYGYTF.

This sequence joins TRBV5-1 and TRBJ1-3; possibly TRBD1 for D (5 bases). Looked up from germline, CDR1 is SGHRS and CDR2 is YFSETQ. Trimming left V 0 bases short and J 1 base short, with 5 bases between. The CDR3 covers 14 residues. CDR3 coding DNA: TGCGCCAGCAGCTTGGAGGGGTCTGGAAACACCATATATTTT. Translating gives CASSLEGSGNTIYF. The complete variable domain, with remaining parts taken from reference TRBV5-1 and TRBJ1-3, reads KAGVTQTPRYLIKTRGQQVTLSCSPISGHRSVSWYQQTPGQGLQFLFEYFSETQRNKGNFPGRFSGRQFSNSRSEMNVSTLELGDSALYLCASSLEGSGNTIYFGEGSWLTVV.

The CDR3: CASSAGALDRRETQYF. CDR3 DNA: TGTGCCAGCAGCGCCGGGGCCCTGGACAGAAGAGAGACCCAGTACTTC. J is TRBJ2-5 and V is TRBV28; D is possibly TRBD1 (6 bases). The V gene lost 6 bases and the J gene lost 4 bases, with 21 bases spanning the gap. The CDR3 runs 16 residues. Germline V gene data show CDR1 as MDHEN and CDR2 as SYDVKM. The full variable domain, completed using reference TRBV28 and TRBJ2-5, is DVKVTQSSRYLVKRTGEKVFLECVQDMDHENMFWYRQDPGLGLRLIYFSYDVKMKEKGDIPEGYSVSREKKERFSLILESASTNQTSMYLCASSAGALDRRETQYFGPGTRLLVL.

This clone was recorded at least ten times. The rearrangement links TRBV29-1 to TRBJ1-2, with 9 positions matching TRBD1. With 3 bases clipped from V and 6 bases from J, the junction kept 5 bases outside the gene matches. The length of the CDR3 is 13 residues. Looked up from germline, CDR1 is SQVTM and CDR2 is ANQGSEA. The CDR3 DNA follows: TGCAGCGTTGAGTGGGGACAGGGTCATGGCTACACCTTC. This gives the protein CSVEWGQGHGYTF.

The CDR3 coding sequence is TGTGCCAGCAGCTACGGGAGGGCCCTAGGGGAGACCCAGTACTTC. Residues: CASSYGRALGETQYF. The chain carries TRBV7-2 and TRBJ2-5; 8 bases map to TRBD2. V was clipped by 4 bases and J by 5 bases; unmatched bases: 9. Germline lookup yields CDR1 SGHTA and CDR2 FQGNSA. The CDR3 covers 15 residues.

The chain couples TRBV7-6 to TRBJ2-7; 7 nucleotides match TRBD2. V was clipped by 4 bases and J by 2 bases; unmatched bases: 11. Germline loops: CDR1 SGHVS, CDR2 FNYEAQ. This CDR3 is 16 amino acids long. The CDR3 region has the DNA TGTGCCAGCAGCTCACCCAGGGTAGCGGGTACCTACGAGCAGTACTTC. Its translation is CASSSPRVAGTYEQYF.